This TCR beta chain was sequenced during a study of Tregs in tolerant kidney transplant recipients. Study as a whole: The nonmyeloablative bone marrow transplants came from related graft donors, with transient mixed chimerism. Study-wide points: Few patients were studied, so findings need validation in larger groups.

This CDR3 has 14 amino acids. CDR1 is SGHDT, CDR2 YYEEEE, per germline. Trimming cost V 3 bases and J 2 bases, with 6 bases left between them. Clones were read by immunoSEQ multiplex PCR, and TCRdb kept only the in-frame ones, dropping some. The data show tens of thousands of clones, approximately 94% seen once. This clone has only one observation. Its antigen remains unidentified. The sequencing here drew on CD4+ T cells from blood, taken before the transplant. The receptor comes from a human donor who received a combined kidney and bone marrow transplant. This chain uses TRBV5-6 with TRBJ2-6, with D tentatively TRBD2 (6 bases). DNA for the CDR3: TGTGCCAGCAGCTCGGGAGCTGGGGCCAACGTCCTGACTTTC. Protein: CASSSGAGANVLTF.